This TCR beta chain comes out of a study of HIV-infected patients and healthy controls. Only a few counts were recorded for this clonotype. CDR1 is SGHVS and CDR2 is FQNEAQ in the germline V gene. The V segment lost 3 bases and the J segment 3 bases; nucleotides outside the gene matches: 2. CDR3 length equals 14 residues. Reverse transcription used about 500 ng RNA and constant-region primers for alpha and beta. Alpha and beta chain libraries were made separately by chain-specific third strand synthesis with multiplexing indices. TCRdb called the 5' RACE reads again in MiXCR, with one record for every CDR3 protein. This table holds 15,000 to 19,000 distinct CDR3 sequences, about 7% found once. No cell fractionation was done, so the repertoire covers all unsorted peripheral blood T cells.

The chain joins TRBV7-8 to TRBJ1-5; 7 bases fit TRBD1. This clonotype was obtained from an adult in good health. The specimen sequenced was blood. The DNA of the CDR3 is TGTGCCAGCAGCTTTGGACAGGACAATCAGCCCCAGCATTTT. Protein sequence: CASSFGQDNQPQHF.